Below, one T cell receptor beta chain is given with its context. The germline V and J ends were trimmed by 6 bases and 2 bases, with 20 bases remaining between them. The CDR3 is 16 amino acids. Germline values: CDR1 MNHNY, CDR2 SVGAGI (reference sequence). The donors were all Caucasian adults (living in Nashville, Tennessee). Negatively enriched CD4+ T cells were divided by CD45RA into naive and memory. This sample was taken from a study of shared clonotypes between healthy human individuals. In the study overall: Each donor contributed plates that comprised three CD4 naive, three CD4 memory, two CD8 naive and one CD8 memory.

The input for sorted-subset replicate PCRs was 200 to 250 ng DNA, 25,000 to 30,000 T cell genomes. Sequencing used immunoSEQ multiplex PCR; TCRdb keeps in-frame clones, though not all of them. The top ten clones hold approximately 1.1% of a sample with some 1.4 million clones, more than 95% of them seen once. The rearrangement uses TRBV6-6 and TRBJ2-7; unclear D gene. This TCR was sampled from a young man in good health. What was sequenced was naive CD4+ T cells sorted from blood. Subset: CD45RA+ positively selected. The CDR3 spells CASSHPRTPYTYEQYF. The CDR3 DNA reads as TGTGCCAGCAGCCACCCGAGGACGCCGTACACCTACGAGCAGTACTTC.